These 21 T cell receptor beta chains came from one sample sequenced in a study of beta chain features in type 1 diabetes. Expressed TCRB transcripts got sequenced, as all isolated RNA was reverse transcribed. Data came from immunoSEQ multiplex PCR; TCRdb stores just in-frame clones and leaves some out. Of under 450,000 clones listed, around 15% are singletons. Sequences were obtained from naive CD4+ T cells from blood. The receptors originated from a woman aged 18-30 years in good health.

This clone showed up just a few times. The DNA of the CDR3 is TGTGCCAGCAGCGTAGTTCCAGGGGCGGTTGAAAAACTGTTTTTT. Translating gives CASSVVPGAVEKLFF. This chain links TRBV9 with TRBJ1-4; possible D gene TRBD1, 6 bases. From germline, CDR1 is SGDLS and CDR2 YYNGEE. The CDR3 consists of 15 residues. With 0 bases removed from V and 7 bases from J, the gap between germline ends came to 13 bases. The entire variable domain, with the rest obtained from reference TRBV9 and TRBJ1-4, is as follows: DSGVTQTPKHLITATGQRVTLRCSPRSGDLSVYWYQQSLDQGLQFLIQYYNGEERAKGNILERFSAQQFPDLHSELNLSSLELGDSALYFCASSVVPGAVEKLFFGSGTQLSVL.

The genes are TRBV30 and TRBJ2-1, with D possibly matching TRBD2 (7 bases). V was shortened by 2 bases and J by 8 bases, with 13 bases between the two germline ends. Germline loops: CDR1 GTSNPN, CDR2 SVGIG (reference sequence). CDR3 length: 13 amino acids. CDR3 protein: CAWSKGEGHEQFF. The CDR3 DNA reads as TGTGCCTGGAGTAAGGGGGAGGGCCATGAGCAGTTCTTC.

The chain links TRBV11-2 to TRBJ1-1; no clear D gene. This CDR3 is built from 13 residues. The V gene lost 5 bases and the J gene lost 6 bases, with 13 bases spanning the gap. Looked up from germline, CDR1 is SGHAT and CDR2 is FQNNGV. In nucleotides, the CDR3 is TGTGCCAGCAGCCCCCAGCCCCGGGCTGAAGCTTTCTTT. Protein sequence: CASSPQPRAEAFF.

The chain carries TRBV10-3 and TRBJ2-6; 11 bases map to TRBD1. Germline CDR1 is ENHRY and CDR2 is SYGVKD. This CDR3 spans 17 amino acids. J gave up 2 bases and V 3 bases, and 3 bases lay outside the gene matches. This chain's CDR3 is CAISDWTGGPGANVLTF. The CDR3 DNA reads as TGTGCCATCAGTGACTGGACAGGGGGCCCTGGGGCCAACGTCCTGACTTTC.

As regards this clone: The junction does not match germline at one end; this may be a read error. The chain joins TRBV30 to TRBJ1-2; TRBD1 is a possible D gene (5 bases). The CDR3 is 12 amino acids. CDR1 and CDR2 (germline): GTSNPN, SVGIG (reference sequence). The CDR3 bases are TGTGCCTGGAGTTCTTTGGACATCTCCTGCGCCTTC. Translating gives CAWSSLDISCAF.

Comment on this clone: Distinct nucleotide sequences in the sample also encode this CDR3. Written as DNA, the CDR3 is TGTGCCAGCAGCTTAGATTACACAGATACGCAGTATTTT. It yields the protein CASSLDYTDTQYF. This chain joins TRBV7-2 and TRBJ2-3; D is undetermined. There are 13 residues in the CDR3. In germline, CDR1 is SGHTA, CDR2 FQGNSA. V was shortened by 1 base and J by 2 bases, with 4 bases between the two germline ends.

The gene calls are TRBV18 and TRBJ2-7; the match to TRBD2 covers 7 bases. V dropped 3 bases and J dropped 0; count of bases not matched to a gene: 2. The CDR3 extends over 14 amino acids. Germline V gene lookup returns CDR1 KGHSH and CDR2 LQKENI. The CDR3 loop reads CASSPASGSYEQYF. The DNA of the CDR3 is TGTGCCAGCTCACCGGCTAGCGGCTCCTACGAGCAGTACTTC.

The chain carries TRBV7-8 and TRBJ2-1, with D possibly being TRBD2 (5 bases). V was shortened by 0 bases and J by 8 bases, with 11 bases between the two germline ends. The CDR3 runs 14 residues. The germline CDR1 and CDR2 sequences are SGHVS and FQNEAQ. CDR3 DNA: TGTGCCAGCAGCTTAGCGCCTAGCCCCCATGAGCAGTTCTTC. Its translation is CASSLAPSPHEQFF.

The gene calls are TRBV28 and TRBJ2-1, with 10 bases fitting TRBD2. Germline V gene sequence: CDR1 MDHEN, CDR2 SYDVKM. V was pared by 10 bases and J by 2 bases, with 8 bases of the junction left unmatched. There are 15 residues in the CDR3. The CDR3 loop reads CATIRSGRAYNEQFF. CDR3 DNA: TGTGCCACCATCCGAAGCGGGAGGGCCTACAATGAGCAGTTCTTC.

A few counts support this clone. The chain uses TRBV14 and TRBJ2-7; 10 bases map to TRBD1. The CDR3 spans 15 residues. V lost 4 bases and J lost 2; bases outside the gene matches: 5. Germline values: CDR1 SGHDN, CDR2 FVKESK. The CDR3 nucleotides read TGTGCCAGCAGCCCACGGACAGGGGGTCCCTACGAGCAGTACTTC. Residues: CASSPRTGGPYEQYF.

In this sample, this clone turned up a few times. This chain uses TRBV5-1 with TRBJ2-7; D is unclear. Per the germline V gene, CDR1 is SGHRS and CDR2 is YFSETQ. V lost 2 bases and J lost 0, with 9 bases in between. This CDR3 has 14 amino acids. The CDR3 spells CASSFSSVSYEQYF. In DNA, the CDR3 is TGCGCCAGCAGCTTCTCCTCAGTCTCCTACGAGCAGTACTTC.

The chain is built from TRBV6-1 and TRBJ1-1; D is uncertain. V dropped 10 bases and J dropped 0 bases, with 12 bases sitting between them. This CDR3 is built from 13 residues. Germline CDR1 MNHNS, CDR2 SASEGT. The CDR3 sequence: CATPGGMNTEAFF. The CDR3 DNA sequence: TGTGCCACCCCGGGAGGCATGAACACTGAAGCTTTCTTT.

This clone was recorded a few times. The chain couples TRBV9 to TRBJ1-1; a possible D gene is TRBD1 (5 bases). Germline V gives CDR1 SGDLS, CDR2 YYNGEE. The ends were cut back, 3 bases at V and 0 bases at J, with 9 bases in the middle. The CDR3 has 14 amino acids. The CDR3 DNA follows: TGTGCCAGCAGCGCGACAGCAATGAACACTGAAGCTTTCTTT. Protein product: CASSATAMNTEAFF.

The V gene is TRBV19, the J gene TRBJ1-5; TRBD1 aligns across 9 bases. CDR3 length: 14 residues. The V gene's germline CDR1 is LNHDA and CDR2 SQIVND (reference sequence). The trim removed 5 bases at V and 7 bases at J, leaving 6 bases unmatched. In nucleotides, the CDR3 is TGTGCCAGTAGTCCCGGGACAGGGTCGCAGCCCCAGCATTTT. Residues: CASSPGTGSQPQHF.

V and J are TRBV28 and TRBJ2-7, with 13 bases lining up with TRBD2. Trimming cost V 6 bases and J 7 bases; bases outside gene matches: 9. From germline, CDR1 is MDHEN and CDR2 SYDVKM. CDR3 length: 15 residues. CDR3 residues: CASSPGTSGAVEQYF. The DNA of the CDR3 is TGTGCCAGCAGCCCGGGGACTAGCGGGGCAGTAGAGCAGTACTTC. Based on the CDR3 plus reference TRBV28 and TRBJ2-7, the full variable domain is DVKVTQSSRYLVKRTGEKVFLECVQDMDHENMFWYRQDPGLGLRLIYFSYDVKMKEKGDIPEGYSVSREKKERFSLILESASTNQTSMYLCASSPGTSGAVEQYFGPGTRLTVT.

The chain uses TRBV30 and TRBJ1-5; 9 nucleotides agree with TRBD1. This CDR3 contains 15 residues. V lost 1 base, J lost 2 bases, and 3 bases stayed unmatched. Germline-derived CDR1 and CDR2 are GTSNPN and SVGIG (reference sequence). CDR3 loop: CAWSAGQGGNQPQHF. CDR3 sequence (DNA): TGTGCCTGGAGTGCGGGACAGGGTGGCAATCAGCCCCAGCATTTT.

This clone was detected a few times. The chain links TRBV5-4 to TRBJ2-4; 11 bases match TRBD2. V was clipped by 0 bases and J by 7 bases; unmatched bases: 3. The CDR3 spans 15 residues. Per the germline V gene, CDR1 is SGHNT and CDR2 is YYREEE (reference sequence). The CDR3, as DNA: TGTGCCAGCAGCTTGGTAGCGGGAGGGGTGAACATTCAGTACTTC. Translation: CASSLVAGGVNIQYF.

V and J are TRBV2 and TRBJ2-3; D is ambiguous. The CDR3 loop spans 14 amino acids. Looked up from germline, CDR1 is SNHLY and CDR2 is FYNNEI. V was pared by 5 bases and J by 2 bases, with 11 bases between. CDR3 sequence (DNA): TGTGCCAGCAGTCCCCTAACCGACACAGATACGCAGTATTTT. Its protein is CASSPLTDTDTQYF.

This clone turned up a few times. V and J are TRBV14 and TRBJ2-4; tentative D call: TRBD1 (5 bases). The CDR3 runs 18 residues. Per the germline V gene, CDR1 is SGHDN and CDR2 is FVKESK. The ends were cut back, 4 bases at V and 0 bases at J, with 19 bases in the middle. The CDR3 sequence: CASSPPRVEFLAKNIQYF. The DNA of the CDR3 is TGTGCCAGCAGCCCGCCCAGGGTGGAATTTCTAGCCAAAAACATTCAGTACTTC.

This clone was seen a few times. The chain carries TRBV28 and TRBJ2-3; no clear D gene. The CDR3 runs to 13 residues. In germline, CDR1 is MDHEN, CDR2 SYDVKM. V dropped 6 bases and J dropped 1 base, with 8 bases sitting between them. As DNA, the CDR3 is TGTGCCAGCAGCAAATCAGGCACAGATACGCAGTATTTT. Its translation is CASSKSGTDTQYF.

The chain recombines TRBV28 with TRBJ2-3; weak D call: TRBD2 (5 bases). V was pared by 5 bases and J by 0 bases, with 18 bases between. The CDR3 totals 17 residues. CDR1 is MDHEN and CDR2 is SYDVKM in the germline V gene. CDR3 bases: TGTGCCAGCAGTAGCGCCAAGCGGACCTCTAGCACAGATACGCAGTATTTT. Translated, it gives CASSSAKRTSSTDTQYF.